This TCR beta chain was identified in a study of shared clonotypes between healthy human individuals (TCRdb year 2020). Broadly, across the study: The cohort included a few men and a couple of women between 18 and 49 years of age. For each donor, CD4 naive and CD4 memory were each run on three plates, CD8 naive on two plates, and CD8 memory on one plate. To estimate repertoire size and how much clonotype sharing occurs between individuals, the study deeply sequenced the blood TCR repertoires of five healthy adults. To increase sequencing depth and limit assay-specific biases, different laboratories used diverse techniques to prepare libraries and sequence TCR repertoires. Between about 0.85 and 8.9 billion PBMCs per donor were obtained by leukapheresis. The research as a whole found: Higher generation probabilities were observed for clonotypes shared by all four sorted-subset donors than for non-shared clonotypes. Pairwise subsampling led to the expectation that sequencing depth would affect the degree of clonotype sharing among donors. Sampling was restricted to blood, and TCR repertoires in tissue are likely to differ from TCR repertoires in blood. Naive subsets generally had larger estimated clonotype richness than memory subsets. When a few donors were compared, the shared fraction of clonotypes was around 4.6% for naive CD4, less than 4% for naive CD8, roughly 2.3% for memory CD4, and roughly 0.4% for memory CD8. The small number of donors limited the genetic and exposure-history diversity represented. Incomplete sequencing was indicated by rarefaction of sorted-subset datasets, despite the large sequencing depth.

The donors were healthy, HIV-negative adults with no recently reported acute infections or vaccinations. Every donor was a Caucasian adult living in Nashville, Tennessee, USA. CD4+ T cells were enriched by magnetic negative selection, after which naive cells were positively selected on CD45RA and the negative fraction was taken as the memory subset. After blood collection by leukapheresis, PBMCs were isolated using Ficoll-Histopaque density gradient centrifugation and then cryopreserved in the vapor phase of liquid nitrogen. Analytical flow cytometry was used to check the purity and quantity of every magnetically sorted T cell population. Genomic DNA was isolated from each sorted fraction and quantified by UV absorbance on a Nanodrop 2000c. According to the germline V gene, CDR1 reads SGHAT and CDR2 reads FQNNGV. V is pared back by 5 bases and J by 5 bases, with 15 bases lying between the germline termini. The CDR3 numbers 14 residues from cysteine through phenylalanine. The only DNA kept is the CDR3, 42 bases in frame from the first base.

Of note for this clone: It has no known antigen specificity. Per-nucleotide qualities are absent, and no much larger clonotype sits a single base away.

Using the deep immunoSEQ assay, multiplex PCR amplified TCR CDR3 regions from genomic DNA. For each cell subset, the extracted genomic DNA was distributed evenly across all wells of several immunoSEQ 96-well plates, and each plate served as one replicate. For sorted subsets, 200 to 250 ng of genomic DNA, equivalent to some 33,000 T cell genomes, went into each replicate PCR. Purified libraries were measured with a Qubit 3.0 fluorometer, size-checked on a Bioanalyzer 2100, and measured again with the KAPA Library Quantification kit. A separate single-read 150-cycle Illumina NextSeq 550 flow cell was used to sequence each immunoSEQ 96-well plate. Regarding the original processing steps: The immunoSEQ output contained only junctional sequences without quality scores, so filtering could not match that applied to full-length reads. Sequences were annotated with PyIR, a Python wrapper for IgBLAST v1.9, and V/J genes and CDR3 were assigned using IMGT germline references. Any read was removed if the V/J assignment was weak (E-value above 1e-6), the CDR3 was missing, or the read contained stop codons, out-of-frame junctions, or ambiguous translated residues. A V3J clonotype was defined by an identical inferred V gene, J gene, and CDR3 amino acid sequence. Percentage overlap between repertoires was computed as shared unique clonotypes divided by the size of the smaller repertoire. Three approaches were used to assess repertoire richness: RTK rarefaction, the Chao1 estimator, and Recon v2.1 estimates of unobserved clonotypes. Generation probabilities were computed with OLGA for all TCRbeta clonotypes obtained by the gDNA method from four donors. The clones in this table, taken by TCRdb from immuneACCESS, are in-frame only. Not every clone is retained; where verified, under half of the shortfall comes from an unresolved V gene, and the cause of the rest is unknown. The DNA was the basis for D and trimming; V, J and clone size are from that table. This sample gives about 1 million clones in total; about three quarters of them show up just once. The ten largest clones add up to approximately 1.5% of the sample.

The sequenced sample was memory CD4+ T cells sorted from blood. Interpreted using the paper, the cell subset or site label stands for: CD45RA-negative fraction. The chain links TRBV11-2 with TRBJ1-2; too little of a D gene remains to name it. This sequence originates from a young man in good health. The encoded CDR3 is CASSRDRLWYGYTF. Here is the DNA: TGTGCCAGCAGCCGAGACCGTTTATGGTATGGCTACACCTTC.